The 25 T cell receptor beta chains in this list originate from one sample, sequenced in a study of blood T cell repertoires in COVID-19. The table came from immunoSEQ multiplex PCR; TCRdb's copy has only in-frame clones and leaves some out. The repertoire has almost 500,000 clones, approximately 91% of them found once; the top ten carry roughly 8%. Sequenced: PBMCs or T cells enriched from blood (not recorded which). The receptors derive from a woman in her sixties or seventies who had recovered from COVID-19.

The rearrangement links TRBV12-3 or TRBV12-4 to TRBJ1-5; no reliable D call. V dropped 5 bases and J dropped 6 bases, with 11 bases sitting between them. The length of the CDR3 is 13 residues. CDR3 amino acids: CASSRGSGQPQHF. As DNA, the CDR3 is TGTGCCAGCAGTCGGGGTTCAGGTCAGCCCCAGCATTTT.

The chain combines TRBV28 with TRBJ1-4; D unresolved. The CDR3 totals 11 residues. Trimming shortened V by 6 bases and J by 8 bases, and 7 bases separated the two germline ends. The germline V gene has CDR1 MDHEN and CDR2 SYDVKM. CDR3 sequence reads: CASSPREKLFF. The DNA of the CDR3 is TGTGCCAGCAGCCCCCGGGAAAAACTGTTTTTT.

The V call is TRBV11-2, the J call TRBJ1-5; possible D gene TRBD1, 6 bases. Germline values: CDR1 SGHAT, CDR2 FQNNGV. Deletions cut 4 bases from V and 5 bases from J, with 9 bases between. The CDR3 contains 13 residues. CDR3 sequence reads: CASSSNRDQPQHF. CDR3 coding DNA: TGTGCCAGCAGCTCCAACAGGGATCAGCCCCAGCATTTT.

V is TRBV5-1 and J is TRBJ2-5; possible D gene TRBD1, 5 bases. The germline V gene has CDR1 SGHRS and CDR2 YFSETQ. The CDR3 spans 13 residues. Trimming shortened V by 4 bases and J by 1 base, and 8 bases separated the two germline ends. CDR3 nucleotide sequence: TGCGCCAGCAGCCTGACAGTCCAAGAGACCCAGTACTTC. This gives the protein CASSLTVQETQYF.

This sequence joins TRBV4-1 and TRBJ1-2, with D maybe TRBD1 (5 bases). CDR1 is MGHRA and CDR2 is YSYEKL in the germline V gene. Trimming left V 2 bases short and J 4 bases short, with 11 bases between. CDR3 length: 14 amino acids. The CDR3 DNA follows: TGCGCCAGCAGCCAATGGGGAGGGACCTATGGCTACACCTTC. This sequence encodes CASSQWGGTYGYTF.

The rearrangement links TRBV4-1 to TRBJ1-5, with D perhaps TRBD1 (6 bases). Germline V gene sequence: CDR1 MGHRA, CDR2 YSYEKL. The CDR3 runs 16 residues. V was clipped by 1 base and J by 2 bases, with 12 bases between them. The CDR3 reads CASSQVAGAGNQPQHF. In DNA form, the CDR3 reads TGCGCCAGCAGCCAAGTGGCGGGGGCGGGCAATCAGCCCCAGCATTTT.

The V call is TRBV7-9, the J call TRBJ1-3; D is ambiguous. V dropped 4 bases and J dropped 0 bases, with 13 bases sitting between them. CDR3 length equals 16 residues. Germline assignment: CDR1 SEHNR and CDR2 FQNEAQ (reference sequence). This chain's CDR3 is CASSSQTWSSGNTIYF. For the CDR3, the DNA is TGTGCCAGCAGCTCTCAGACCTGGAGCTCTGGAAACACCATATATTTT.

V is TRBV5-1 and J is TRBJ2-2; D is unclear. Germline V gene lookup returns CDR1 SGHRS and CDR2 YFSETQ. The CDR3 spans 16 residues. V dropped 3 bases and J dropped 0 bases, with 12 bases sitting between them. In nucleotides, the CDR3 is TGCGCCAGCAGCTCGGATCGGGTCACGAACACCGGGGAGCTGTTTTTT. Translated, it gives CASSSDRVTNTGELFF.

This chain joins TRBV4-2 and TRBJ1-3; D unresolved. Germline V gives CDR1 LGHNA, CDR2 YNFKEQ. CDR3 length: 15 amino acids. Trimming stripped 3 bases from V and 3 bases from J, with 12 bases between. Written as DNA, the CDR3 is TGTGCCAGCAGCCACGGAGAGCAAGATGGAAACACCATATATTTT. It is translated as CASSHGEQDGNTIYF.

This clone was seen only a few times. This chain connects TRBV4-1 to TRBJ1-1; the D is unclear. Deletions cut 1 base from V and 6 bases from J, with 9 bases between. CDR1 and CDR2 from the germline V gene are MGHRA and YSYEKL. The CDR3 spans 13 residues. CDR3 in amino acids: CASSQVVTAEAFF. The CDR3 DNA sequence: TGCGCCAGCAGCCAAGTCGTCACAGCTGAAGCTTTCTTT.

V and J are TRBV4-1 and TRBJ2-5; 7 nucleotides line up with TRBD1. The CDR3 is made up of 15 amino acids. J was trimmed by 5 bases and V by 3 bases; bases with no gene match: 9. Germline V gene lookup returns CDR1 MGHRA and CDR2 YSYEKL. CDR3 region: CASSQTGPRGETQYF. The CDR3 DNA sequence: TGCGCCAGCAGCCAGACAGGGCCAAGGGGGGAGACCCAGTACTTC.

This clone was detected only a few times. This CDR3 is also generated by other DNA sequences in the sample. The rearrangement joins TRBV5-1 to TRBJ1-5, with TRBD1 matching over 9 bases. After removal of 0 bases from V and 2 bases from J, the junction contained 0 bases not matched to a gene. CDR3 length equals 15 residues. Germline V gene lookup returns CDR1 SGHRS and CDR2 YFSETQ. CDR3 nucleotides: TGCGCCAGCAGCTTGGGGACAGGGGGCAATCAGCCCCAGCATTTT. Protein sequence: CASSLGTGGNQPQHF.

This clone appeared a few times. Here the CDR3 DNA reads TGTGCCAGTAGTACTTATTCTGGGGCCAACGTCCTGACTTTC. Its translation: CASSTYSGANVLTF. This chain joins TRBV19 and TRBJ2-6; D gene ambiguous. Germline V gene data show CDR1 as LNHDA and CDR2 as SQIVND (reference sequence). Trimming removed 4 bases at V and 1 base at J, with 5 bases between. The CDR3 extends over 14 amino acids.

The rearrangement joins TRBV10-3 to TRBJ1-2; D is undetermined. CDR1 and CDR2 from the germline V gene are ENHRY and SYGVKD. CDR3 length equals 17 residues. V was trimmed by 0 bases and J by 1 base, leaving 15 bases between them. CDR3: CAISESTGLSDNYGYTF. The CDR3 bases are TGTGCCATCAGTGAGTCGACTGGACTCTCGGATAACTATGGCTACACCTTC.

This chain uses TRBV5-1 with TRBJ1-4; the D is unclear. V was trimmed by 2 bases and J by 8 bases, leaving 16 bases between them. The length of the CDR3 is 15 residues. Looked up from germline, CDR1 is SGHRS and CDR2 is YFSETQ. CDR3 in DNA: TGCGCCAGCAGCTTAACGGGAGGGCAGGTCGAAAAACTGTTTTTT. Translated, it gives CASSLTGGQVEKLFF.

The J gene is TRBJ1-1, the V gene TRBV29-1; D not certain. V was pared by 4 bases and J by 1 base, with 10 bases between. CDR3 length: 13 residues. The germline gives CDR1 SQVTM, CDR2 ANQGSEA. The CDR3 is CSVVGPGNTEAFF. DNA for the CDR3: TGCAGCGTTGTCGGCCCGGGGAACACTGAAGCTTTCTTT. The whole variable domain, remainder taken from reference TRBV29-1 and TRBJ1-1, is SAVISQKPSRDICQRGTSLTIQCQVDSQVTMMFWYRQQPGQSLTLIATANQGSEATYESGFVIDKFPISRPNLTFSTLTVSNMSPEDSSIYLCSVVGPGNTEAFFGQGTRLTVV.

V gene TRBV6-4 combines with J gene TRBJ1-1; 8 nucleotides agree with TRBD1. The CDR3 runs 13 residues. V trimming: 3 bases; J trimming: 4 bases; junction bases outside the gene matches: 1. Germline-derived CDR1 and CDR2 are MRHNA and SNTAGT. CDR3 protein: CASSEQGGTEAFF. For the CDR3, the DNA is TGTGCCAGCAGTGAACAGGGGGGCACTGAAGCTTTCTTT.

The V and J genes are TRBV25-1 and TRBJ1-2; TRBD1 matches at 9 bases. Unmatched junction bases numbered 6, after V lost 5 bases and J lost 2 bases. The CDR3 contains 15 residues. The germline CDR1 and CDR2 sequences are MGHDK and SYGVNS. The chain's CDR3 is CASSPRTGVNYGYTF. CDR3 bases: TGTGCCAGCAGTCCCCGGACAGGGGTAAACTATGGCTACACCTTC.

The chain uses TRBV30 and TRBJ2-5; D unresolved. V lost 1 base, J lost 3 bases, and 24 bases lay in between. The germline CDR1 and CDR2 sequences are GTSNPN and SVGIG (reference sequence). This CDR3 is 18 amino acids long. Written as DNA, the CDR3 is TGTGCCTGGAGTGATTACTCAGTAGACTTTGGCGTCGAAGAGACCCAGTACTTC. Residues: CAWSDYSVDFGVEETQYF.

With regard to this clone: Other DNA sequences of this sample code for an identical CDR3. The chain is built from TRBV6-5 and TRBJ2-7, with D perhaps TRBD1 (6 bases). The CDR3 contains 14 residues. With 0 bases removed from V and 4 bases from J, the gap between germline ends came to 10 bases. In germline, CDR1 is MNHEY, CDR2 SVGAGI. Here the CDR3 DNA reads TGTGCCAGCAGTTACTCAGGGACATCGTACGAGCAGTACTTC. Residues: CASSYSGTSYEQYF.

CDR3 in amino acids: CASSFEGVNNQPQHF. The CDR3 coding sequence is TGTGCCAGCAGTTTTGAGGGGGTGAACAATCAGCCCCAGCATTTT. The chain has TRBV7-9 and TRBJ1-5, with a tentative D call TRBD1 (6 bases). V lost 6 bases and J 3 bases, leaving 15 bases between the germline ends. CDR1 and CDR2 (germline): SEHNR, FQNEAQ (reference sequence). This CDR3 is 15 amino acids long.

This chain uses TRBV15 with TRBJ1-6, with D hard to call. V lost 3 bases and J lost 13, with 16 bases in between. The CDR3 totals 14 residues. Germline V gene lookup returns CDR1 LNHNV and CDR2 YYDKDF (reference sequence). CDR3 amino acids: CATSSGTAGSPLHF. In DNA, the CDR3 is TGTGCCACCAGCAGTGGAACAGCCGGATCCCCCCTCCACTTT.

The chain uses TRBV2 and TRBJ2-3, with 11 bases aligning to TRBD2. CDR1 is SNHLY and CDR2 is FYNNEI in the germline V gene. CDR3 length: 15 amino acids. After removal of 4 bases from V and 1 base from J, the junction contained 1 base not matched to a gene. The CDR3 here is CASSALAGGTDTQYF. CDR3 nucleotides: TGTGCCAGCAGTGCACTAGCGGGGGGCACAGATACGCAGTATTTT.

The chain recombines TRBV27 with TRBJ2-7, with a possible D match to TRBD2 (7 bases). V lost 0 bases and J 6 bases, leaving 9 bases between the germline ends. This CDR3 spans 13 amino acids. In germline, CDR1 is MNHEY, CDR2 SMNVEV (reference sequence). In nucleotides, the CDR3 is TGTGCCAGCAGTTTATCAGGGGGGGGCGAGCAGTACGTC. Translating it yields CASSLSGGGEQYV.

The CDR3 DNA follows: TGTGCCAGCAGTTACTGGGGGGACTCGTCAGATACGCAGTATTTT. Translated, it gives CASSYWGDSSDTQYF. The chain uses TRBV6-2 or TRBV6-3 and TRBJ2-3; tentatively, D is TRBD2 (6 bases). V was clipped by 1 base and J by 4 bases, with 12 bases between them. This CDR3 region has 15 residues. Germline V gene data show CDR1 as MNHEY and CDR2 as SVGEGT.